This T cell receptor (beta chain) was observed in a study of cytomegalovirus exposure and HLA in healthy donors. The PCR made use of 60 Vbeta and 13 Jbeta primers. TCRdb's copy holds only in-frame clones and misses some; the assay was immunoSEQ multiplex PCR. This table has roughly 300,000 clones, approximately 90% appearing once. CDR1 is SGHTS, CDR2 YDEGEE, per germline. Trimming took 0 bases from V and 5 from J, leaving 12 bases between them. This CDR3 contains 15 residues. Input material: PBMCs. The clonotype was recovered from a man between 40 and 49 years old in good health and CMV-seropositive. This chain connects TRBV5-8 to TRBJ1-5; weak D call: TRBD1 (6 bases). The DNA of the CDR3 is TGTGCCAGCAGCTTGGGACAGGCCGTAGATCAGCCCCAGCATTTT. Its translation: CASSLGQAVDQPQHF.